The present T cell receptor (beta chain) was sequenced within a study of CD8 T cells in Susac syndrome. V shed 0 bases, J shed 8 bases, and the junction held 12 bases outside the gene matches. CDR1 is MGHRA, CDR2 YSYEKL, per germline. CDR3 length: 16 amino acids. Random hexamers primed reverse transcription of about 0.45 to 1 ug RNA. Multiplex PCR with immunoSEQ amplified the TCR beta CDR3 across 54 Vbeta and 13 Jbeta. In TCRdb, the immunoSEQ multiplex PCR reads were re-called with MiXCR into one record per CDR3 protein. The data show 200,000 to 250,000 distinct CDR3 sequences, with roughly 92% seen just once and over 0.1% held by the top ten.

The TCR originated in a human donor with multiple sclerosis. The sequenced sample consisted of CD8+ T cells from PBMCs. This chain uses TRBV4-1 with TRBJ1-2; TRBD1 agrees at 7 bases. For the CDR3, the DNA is TGCGCCAGCAGCCAAGATACCGCCGGACAGGCGGGGGGCTACACCTTC. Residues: CASSQDTAGQAGGYTF.